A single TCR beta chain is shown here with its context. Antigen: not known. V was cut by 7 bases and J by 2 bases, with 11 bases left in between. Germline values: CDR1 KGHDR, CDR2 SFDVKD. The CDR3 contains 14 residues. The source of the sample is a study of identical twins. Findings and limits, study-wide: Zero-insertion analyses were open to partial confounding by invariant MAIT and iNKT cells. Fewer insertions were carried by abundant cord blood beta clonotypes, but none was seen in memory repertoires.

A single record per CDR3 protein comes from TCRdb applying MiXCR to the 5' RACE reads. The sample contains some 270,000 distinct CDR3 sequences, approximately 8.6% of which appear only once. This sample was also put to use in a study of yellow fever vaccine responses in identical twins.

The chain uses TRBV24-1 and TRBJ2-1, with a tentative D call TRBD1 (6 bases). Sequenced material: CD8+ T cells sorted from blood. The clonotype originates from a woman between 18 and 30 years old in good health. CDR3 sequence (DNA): TGTGCCACCAGGGGTGGACAGACCTACAATGAGCAGTTCTTC. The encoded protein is CATRGGQTYNEQFF.